The 13 T cell receptor beta chains presented below share a single source sample, sequenced in a study of identical twins' blood T cells. TCRdb reprocessed the 5' RACE reads with MiXCR, giving one entry per CDR3 protein. The top ten clones hold 5.5% to 6.5% of a sample with hundreds of thousands of distinct CDR3 sequences, under 30% of them seen once. The sample was PBMCs. These receptors came from a woman between 18 and 50 years old in good health.

This clonotype came up a few times. The chain couples TRBV19 to TRBJ1-1; the match to TRBD1 covers 10 bases. The V segment lost 8 bases and the J segment 3 bases; nucleotides outside the gene matches: 9. Germline CDR1 reads LNHDA; CDR2 reads SQIVND (reference sequence). CDR3 length: 15 residues. The CDR3 sequence is CASLAGQGRDTEAFF. The CDR3 DNA is TGTGCCAGTCTCGCGGGACAGGGGCGCGACACTGAAGCTTTCTTT.

The rearrangement uses TRBV20-1 and TRBJ2-7; the match to TRBD2 covers 10 bases. V lost 5 bases and J lost 1; bases outside the gene matches: 5. Germline V gene data show CDR1 as DFQATT and CDR2 as SNEGSKA (reference sequence). The CDR3 has 14 amino acids. CDR3 in amino acids: CSAFGLAESYEQYF. The DNA for the CDR3 is TGCAGTGCTTTCGGACTAGCGGAGTCCTACGAGCAGTACTTC.

The chain has TRBV20-1 and TRBJ2-3, with no clear D. CDR1 is DFQATT, CDR2 SNEGSKA, per germline (reference sequence). The CDR3 is 12 residues long. V dropped 3 bases and J dropped 5 bases, with 9 bases sitting between them. CDR3 loop: CSARELKDTQYF. The CDR3 DNA follows: TGCAGTGCTAGGGAACTTAAAGATACGCAGTATTTT.

This clonotype has only a few counts. The V and J genes are TRBV6-5 and TRBJ2-7; perhaps TRBD2 as D (5 bases). There are 17 residues in the CDR3. Germline V gene data show CDR1 as MNHEY and CDR2 as SVGAGI. The ends were cut back, 3 bases at V and 2 bases at J, with 20 bases in the middle. The CDR3 bases are TGTGCCAGCAGTTATGGAGCGGAACCTTTAATAGCCTACGAGCAGTACTTC. It encodes CASSYGAEPLIAYEQYF.

This clonotype has more than one count but fewer than ten. This rearrangement joins TRBV20-1 to TRBJ1-1; no clear D gene. The CDR3 is 13 amino acids. The V gene's germline CDR1 is DFQATT and CDR2 SNEGSKA (reference sequence). V was pared by 1 base and J by 4 bases, with 10 bases between. The CDR3 sequence: CSARGQLITEAFF. The DNA of the CDR3 is TGCAGTGCTAGAGGGCAGCTCATCACTGAAGCTTTCTTT.

In this sample, this clonotype turned up a few times. The chain couples TRBV25-1 to TRBJ1-5; D is unclear. This CDR3 has 15 residues. V lost 3 bases and J lost 3, with 12 bases in between. Germline CDR1 is MGHDK and CDR2 is SYGVNS. CDR3 in DNA: TGTGCCAGCAGTGACACAGACGGGTACAATCAGCCCCAGCATTTT. It encodes CASSDTDGYNQPQHF.

CDR3 region: CSVPMTGGNYGYTF. CDR3 nucleotides: TGCAGCGTCCCCATGACAGGGGGAAACTATGGCTACACCTTC. The rearrangement links TRBV29-1 to TRBJ1-2; 9 nucleotides match TRBD1. Looked up from germline, CDR1 is SQVTM and CDR2 is ANQGSEA. The length of the CDR3 is 14 residues. The ends lost 6 bases at V and 2 bases at J; junction bases unmatched: 7. The variable domain in full, with the rest retrieved from reference TRBV29-1 and TRBJ1-2, is SAVISQKPSRDICQRGTSLTIQCQVDSQVTMMFWYRQQPGQSLTLIATANQGSEATYESGFVIDKFPISRPNLTFSTLTVSNMSPEDSSIYLCSVPMTGGNYGYTFGSGTRLTVV.

The V and J genes are TRBV5-5 and TRBJ1-3; D possibly corresponds to TRBD1 (5 bases). V was clipped by 3 bases and J by 0 bases, with 10 bases between them. This CDR3 region has 15 residues. Germline CDR1 reads SGHKS; CDR2 reads YYEKEE (reference sequence). CDR3 nucleotide sequence: TGTGCCAGCAGCTCGGGACCAAACTCTGGAAACACCATATATTTT. Amino acids: CASSSGPNSGNTIYF.

In this sample, this clonotype turned up a few times. The chain recombines TRBV15 with TRBJ1-4, with D uncertain. Germline assignment: CDR1 LNHNV and CDR2 YYDKDF (reference sequence). The CDR3 spans 11 residues. The germline V and J ends were trimmed by 3 bases and 12 bases, with 8 bases remaining between them. The CDR3 sequence: CATSREGELFF. The CDR3 region has the DNA TGTGCCACCAGCAGGGAAGGAGAACTGTTTTTT.

This clonotype was picked up a small number of times. The J gene is TRBJ1-2, the V gene TRBV2; D gene ambiguous. This CDR3 is built from 14 residues. Germline loops: CDR1 SNHLY, CDR2 FYNNEI. Trimming stripped 4 bases from V and 5 bases from J, with 14 bases between. The CDR3 nucleotides read TGTGCCAGCAGTGGTGGCAGCCCGCGGTATGGCTACACCTTC. It is translated as CASSGGSPRYGYTF.

V usage is TRBV12-3 or TRBV12-4 and J usage is TRBJ1-1; 7 nucleotides line up with TRBD1. The junction had 8 bases not matched to a gene; V was cut back by 6 bases and J by 1 base. The CDR3 consists of 15 residues. CDR3 nucleotide sequence: TGTGCCAGCAGCCAGGCCCGGGACAGGAACACTGAAGCTTTCTTT. Its translation is CASSQARDRNTEAFF.

V is TRBV11-2 and J is TRBJ1-5; no reliable D call. This CDR3 region has 18 residues. V lost 4 bases and J lost 0, with 19 bases in between. Per the germline V gene, CDR1 is SGHAT and CDR2 is FQNNGV. CDR3 coding DNA: TGTGCCAGCAGCTCCAGAAGACCTGGTGGTTCTAGCAATCAGCCCCAGCATTTT. Translated, it gives CASSSRRPGGSSNQPQHF.

The chain has TRBV6-1 and TRBJ1-5, with a tentative D call TRBD1 (6 bases). Trimming pared 10 bases from V and 0 bases from J, leaving 13 bases between. CDR1 and CDR2 from the germline V gene are MNHNS and SASEGT. The CDR3 consists of 14 residues. CDR3 protein: CATYRVHSNQPQHF. In nucleotides, the CDR3 is TGTGCCACCTACAGGGTACATAGCAATCAGCCCCAGCATTTT.